Listed here are 30 T cell receptor beta chains from one sample, sequenced in a study of T cell changes during pregnancy in multiple sclerosis. Profiling relied on immunoSEQ multiplex PCR, and the TCRdb table lists in-frame clones only, not all of them. The sample has 70,000 or so clones; 92% are singletons. Sequenced material: peripheral blood, taken in the third trimester of pregnancy. Every receptor here comes from a female donor in good health, enrolled as a control in a pregnancy study.

The V call is TRBV5-1, the J call TRBJ2-1; TRBD2 matches 7 bases. The germline CDR1 and CDR2 sequences are SGHRS and YFSETQ. The V gene end was trimmed by 0 bases and the J gene end by 2 bases; junction bases not matched to a gene: 8. The CDR3 runs 17 residues. The CDR3 bases are TGCGCCAGCAGCTTGGAGGGTAGCGGGCTGGCCTACAATGAGCAGTTCTTC. As protein: CASSLEGSGLAYNEQFF.

The chain has TRBV6-5 and TRBJ2-5; D is undetermined. The germline V gene has CDR1 MNHEY and CDR2 SVGAGI. The CDR3 loop spans 14 amino acids. Trimming pared 8 bases from V and 1 base from J, leaving 14 bases between. CDR3 in amino acids: CASWRIETQETQYF. Here the CDR3 DNA reads TGTGCCAGCTGGCGGATCGAGACCCAAGAGACCCAGTACTTC.

This chain connects TRBV7-2 to TRBJ2-7, with D tentatively TRBD2 (7 bases). The CDR3 extends over 14 amino acids. With 7 bases removed from V and 2 bases from J, the gap between germline ends came to 15 bases. Looked up from germline, CDR1 is SGHTA and CDR2 is FQGNSA. CDR3 sequence (DNA): TGTGCCAGCAACAGGGAGGGAGGGCCCTACGAGCAGTACTTC. Translation gives CASNREGGPYEQYF.

V gene TRBV7-9 combines with J gene TRBJ1-3; D gene uncertain. The CDR3 loop spans 14 amino acids. Trimming cost V 8 bases and J 0 bases, with 11 bases left between them. CDR1 is SEHNR and CDR2 is FQNEAQ in the germline V gene (reference sequence). CDR3 in DNA: TGTGCCAGCCGCGCGGGCGCCTCTGGAAACACCATATATTTT. Translation: CASRAGASGNTIYF.

The chain has TRBV7-9 and TRBJ1-2; TRBD1 matches 11 bases. Germline V gene data show CDR1 as SEHNR and CDR2 as FQNEAQ (reference sequence). The V gene end was trimmed by 3 bases and the J gene end by 7 bases; junction bases not matched to a gene: 13. This CDR3 comprises 17 residues. CDR3 amino acids: CASSFVSGTGGRGGYTF. The CDR3 DNA sequence: TGTGCCAGCAGCTTCGTCTCCGGGACAGGGGGAAGAGGTGGCTACACCTTC. Full variable domain (remainder filled in from reference TRBV7-9 and TRBJ1-2): DTGVSQNPRHKITKRGQNVTFRCDPISEHNRLYWYRQTLGQGPEFLTYFQNEAQLEKSRLLSDRFSAERPKGSFSTLEIQRTEQGDSAMYLCASSFVSGTGGRGGYTFGSGTRLTVV.

Points on this clone: An end of the junction differs from the germline gene, which may be a read error. The chain has TRBV5-6 and TRBJ2-7; D is perhaps TRBD2 (5 bases). Germline lookup yields CDR1 SGHDT and CDR2 YYEEEE. CDR3 length: 11 residues. In nucleotides, the CDR3 is TGTGCCAGCAGCACCGGGGAAGCCAGGAACTTC. Its protein product is CASSTGEARNF.

The chain is built from TRBV6-5 and TRBJ2-1, with D maybe TRBD2 (5 bases). The CDR3 covers 14 residues. V lost 5 bases, J lost 6 bases, and 14 bases lay in between. In germline, CDR1 is MNHEY, CDR2 SVGAGI. The CDR3 bases are TGTGCCAGCAGTACCGACGGACTGTTCAATGAGCAGTTCTTC. Protein product: CASSTDGLFNEQFF.

The V and J genes are TRBV12-5 and TRBJ2-2, with 10 nucleotides matching TRBD2. From germline, CDR1 is LGHNT and CDR2 FRNRAP. The CDR3 totals 15 residues. Trimming cost V 0 bases and J 6 bases; bases outside gene matches: 1. The DNA of the CDR3 is TGTGCTAGTGGTTTGGTACTAGCGGGGTCCGGGGAGCTGTTTTTT. Protein sequence: CASGLVLAGSGELFF.

The chain couples TRBV6-5 to TRBJ1-5; possible D gene TRBD1, 6 bases. Looked up from germline, CDR1 is MNHEY and CDR2 is SVGAGI. Trimming pared 3 bases from V and 5 bases from J, leaving 11 bases between. CDR3 length equals 14 residues. The CDR3 protein is CASSYNRDYQPQHF. DNA for the CDR3: TGTGCCAGCAGTTATAACAGGGATTATCAGCCCCAGCATTTT.

This chain links TRBV18 with TRBJ1-3; D is undetermined. This CDR3 is built from 16 residues. The V end lost 2 bases, the J end lost 4 bases, and 15 bases lay between the germline ends. CDR1 and CDR2 from the germline V gene are KGHSH and LQKENI. CDR3 sequence (DNA): TGTGCCAGCTCACCAAATTCGGAGGGTCTGGGAAACACCATATATTTT. The encoded protein is CASSPNSEGLGNTIYF. Looking up the rest from reference TRBV18 and TRBJ1-3 gives the full variable domain: NAGVMQNPRHLVRRRGQEARLRCSPMKGHSHVYWYRQLPEEGLKFMVYLQKENIIDESGMPKERFSAEFPKEGPSILRIQQVVRGDSAAYFCASSPNSEGLGNTIYFGEGSWLTVV.

The rearrangement links TRBV6-1 to TRBJ2-2; no definite D call. The CDR3 extends over 13 amino acids. Trimming cost V 4 bases and J 8 bases, with 11 bases left between them. Germline CDR1 is MNHNS and CDR2 is SASEGT. The CDR3: CASSGRWAGELFF. As DNA, the CDR3 is TGTGCCAGCAGTGGCCGTTGGGCAGGGGAGCTGTTTTTT.

V and J are TRBV6-6 and TRBJ2-7, with D possibly being TRBD2 (7 bases). Germline V gives CDR1 MNHNY, CDR2 SVGAGI (reference sequence). This CDR3 region has 13 residues. V lost 2 bases and J 3 bases, leaving 8 bases between the germline ends. DNA for the CDR3: TGTGCCAGCAGTTACAGGGGGGGCTACGAGCAGTACTTC. Protein: CASSYRGGYEQYF.

The genes are TRBV7-9 and TRBJ2-7; D gene uncertain. CDR1 and CDR2 from the germline V gene are SEHNR and FQNEAQ (reference sequence). The CDR3 has 13 residues. V gave up 1 base and J gave up 7 bases, with 11 bases separating them. The DNA for the CDR3 is TGTGCCAGCAGCTTAGTGGGCTTAAAGGAGCAGTACTTC. This gives the protein CASSLVGLKEQYF.

J is TRBJ1-5 and V is TRBV6-6; 8 positions match TRBD1. The CDR3 loop spans 16 amino acids. Germline V CDR1 and CDR2: MNHNY, SVGAGI (reference sequence). The V and J ends lost 5 bases and 1 base, in that order; junction bases with no gene match: 7. The CDR3 DNA sequence: TGTGCCAGCAGTCCACAGGGGGGAGGCAGCAATCAGCCCCAGCATTTT. Protein product: CASSPQGGGSNQPQHF.

CDR3: CASSARDRGPAPNSPLHF. DNA for the CDR3: TGTGCCAGCAGCGCCCGGGACAGGGGCCCTGCTCCCAATTCACCCCTCCACTTT. This rearrangement joins TRBV2 to TRBJ1-6; 10 bases fit TRBD1. This CDR3 spans 18 amino acids. The junction had 15 bases not matched to a gene; V was cut back by 6 bases and J by 7 bases. Germline V gene data show CDR1 as SNHLY and CDR2 as FYNNEI.

This chain connects TRBV18 to TRBJ1-6, with D maybe TRBD1 (5 bases). In germline, CDR1 is KGHSH, CDR2 LQKENI. Trimming shortened V by 5 bases and J by 6 bases, and 11 bases separated the two germline ends. This CDR3 comprises 14 residues. CDR3 sequence reads: CASSATALNSPLHF. CDR3 nucleotides: TGTGCCAGCTCAGCGACAGCCCTTAATTCACCCCTCCACTTT.

The chain uses TRBV4-2 and TRBJ2-1; 10 nucleotides align to TRBD2. Germline CDR1 LGHNA, CDR2 YNFKEQ. The J segment lost 7 bases and the V segment lost 0 bases, leaving 6 bases of the junction unmatched. The CDR3 is 16 residues long. The CDR3 here is CASSQDSSGGGNEQFF. The CDR3 nucleotides read TGTGCCAGCAGCCAAGATTCAAGCGGGGGGGGGAATGAGCAGTTCTTC.

The genes are TRBV5-1 and TRBJ2-3, with D maybe TRBD2 (5 bases). V shed 5 bases and J shed 2 bases, with 12 bases lying between them. The CDR3 length is 14 residues. Germline CDR1 is SGHRS and CDR2 is YFSETQ. As DNA, the CDR3 is TGCGCCAGCAGGGCTGCGGGCCTCACAGATACGCAGTATTTT. It specifies CASRAAGLTDTQYF. The full variable domain, completed using reference TRBV5-1 and TRBJ2-3, is KAGVTQTPRYLIKTRGQQVTLSCSPISGHRSVSWYQQTPGQGLQFLFEYFSETQRNKGNFPGRFSGRQFSNSRSEMNVSTLELGDSALYLCASRAAGLTDTQYFGPGTRLTVL.

V and J are TRBV18 and TRBJ2-7, with 7 bases identical to TRBD2. Trimming took 5 bases from V and 5 from J; bases not matched to a gene: 9. This CDR3 region has 14 residues. Germline V CDR1 and CDR2: KGHSH, LQKENI. The CDR3 nucleotides read TGTGCCAGCTCATCCTGGGCGGGGAGGGACGAGCAGTACTTC. It is translated as CASSSWAGRDEQYF.

This rearrangement joins TRBV10-3 to TRBJ1-2; D remains ambiguous. The CDR3 sequence is 14 residues long. The V end lost 4 bases, the J end lost 0 bases, and 9 bases lay between the germline ends. Germline V lookup: CDR1 ENHRY, CDR2 SYGVKD. For the CDR3, the DNA is TGTGCCATCAGTGCGGCAGGAACTAACTATGGCTACACCTTC. It codes for CAISAAGTNYGYTF.

The chain joins TRBV19 to TRBJ2-3, with 9 bases that match TRBD1. The CDR3 consists of 15 residues. Per the germline V gene, CDR1 is LNHDA and CDR2 is SQIVND (reference sequence). J gave up 1 base and V 4 bases, and 3 bases lay outside the gene matches. CDR3 sequence (DNA): TGTGCCAGTAGTACGACAGGGGGTGGCACAGATACGCAGTATTTT. Encoded protein: CASSTTGGGTDTQYF.

The chain employs TRBV29-1 and TRBJ2-2, with TRBD2 identical over 10 bases. The CDR3 sequence is 14 residues long. Germline V lookup: CDR1 SQVTM, CDR2 ANQGSEA. Trimming took 4 bases from V and 5 from J; bases not matched to a gene: 4. Here the CDR3 reads CSVARTSGTGELFF. The CDR3 DNA reads TGCAGCGTTGCACGGACTAGCGGTACCGGGGAGCTGTTTTTT.

This chain joins TRBV7-3 and TRBJ2-7; TRBD1 agrees at 8 bases. There are 13 residues in the CDR3. Trimming took 4 bases from V and 12 from J; bases not matched to a gene: 11. The germline CDR1 and CDR2 sequences are SGHTA and FQGTGA. Here the CDR3 DNA reads TGTGCCAGCAGCTCAAATGGCAGGACAGGGTGGTACTTC. This sequence encodes CASSSNGRTGWYF. The complete variable domain, with remaining parts taken from reference TRBV7-3 and TRBJ2-7, reads GAGVSQTPSNKVTEKGKYVELRCDPISGHTALYWYRQSLGQGPEFLIYFQGTGAADDSGLPNDRFFAVRPEGSVSTLKIQRTERGDSAVYLCASSSNGRTGWYFGPGTRLTVT.

This chain joins TRBV4-1 and TRBJ2-3; 12 bases match TRBD2. The CDR3 runs 18 residues. Germline lookup yields CDR1 MGHRA and CDR2 YSYEKL. V lost 2 bases and J lost 2; bases outside the gene matches: 8. The chain's CDR3 is CASSQLALAGGDTDTQYF. CDR3 DNA: TGCGCCAGCAGCCAATTGGCTCTAGCGGGAGGGGACACAGATACGCAGTATTTT.

The rearrangement joins TRBV7-3 to TRBJ2-5; D may be TRBD2 (6 bases). V lost 6 bases to trimming and J lost 1 base, with 27 bases between them. Germline CDR1 SGHTA, CDR2 FQGTGA. The CDR3 sequence is 19 residues long. The CDR3 loop reads CASRLRWPGEGRSQETQYF. CDR3 DNA sequence: TGTGCCAGCAGGCTAAGATGGCCGGGAGAGGGGAGAAGCCAAGAGACCCAGTACTTC.

This sequence joins TRBV7-8 and TRBJ1-4; 7 positions match TRBD1. With 7 bases clipped from V and 8 bases from J, the junction kept 10 bases outside the gene matches. Germline V gene data show CDR1 as SGHVS and CDR2 as FQNEAQ. The CDR3 consists of 14 residues. CDR3 loop: CASTPTGRAEKLFF. CDR3 nucleotides: TGTGCCAGCACCCCGACAGGGAGAGCCGAAAAACTGTTTTTT.

The chain employs TRBV5-1 and TRBJ2-5; 8 nucleotides line up with TRBD2. V lost 4 bases and J lost 5; bases outside the gene matches: 13. This CDR3 spans 16 amino acids. Germline V gene data show CDR1 as SGHRS and CDR2 as YFSETQ. The CDR3 sequence: CASSPSGAGGGETQYF. CDR3 sequence (DNA): TGCGCCAGCAGCCCGTCCGGCGCGGGAGGAGGGGAGACCCAGTACTTC.

The genes are TRBV29-1 and TRBJ2-4; 7 bases agree with TRBD1. This CDR3 is built from 17 residues. Germline assignment: CDR1 SQVTM and CDR2 ANQGSEA. V shed 3 bases and J 0 bases; nucleotides not matched to a gene: 11. The CDR3 DNA reads as TGCAGCGTTGAGGGTGATTGGGACAGTTTAGCCAAAAACATTCAGTACTTC. Protein: CSVEGDWDSLAKNIQYF.

This clone was observed once. The chain is built from TRBV7-6 and TRBJ2-3, with 9 bases that match TRBD1. Unmatched junction bases numbered 8, after V lost 3 bases and J lost 4 bases. Germline V gene sequence: CDR1 SGHVS, CDR2 FNYEAQ. There are 16 residues in the CDR3. CDR3 amino acids: CASSFSTGGFSDTQYF. The CDR3 DNA is TGTGCCAGCAGCTTCTCTACAGGGGGCTTCTCAGATACGCAGTATTTT.

The chain is built from TRBV5-4 and TRBJ1-2, with 9 nucleotides matching TRBD1. With 3 bases clipped from V and 3 bases from J, the junction kept 0 bases outside the gene matches. The CDR3 is made up of 13 amino acids. CDR1 is SGHNT and CDR2 is YYREEE in the germline V gene (reference sequence). The CDR3 reads CASSWDRDYGYTF. For the CDR3, the DNA is TGTGCCAGCAGCTGGGACAGGGACTATGGCTACACCTTC. Full variable domain (remainder filled in from reference TRBV5-4 and TRBJ1-2): ETGVTQSPTHLIKTRGQQVTLRCSSQSGHNTVSWYQQALGQGPQFIFQYYREEENGRGNFPPRFSGLQFPNYSSELNVNALELDDSALYLCASSWDRDYGYTFGSGTRLTVV.